The 18 T cell receptor beta chains given below trace back to one sample, sequenced in a study of tumor-infiltrating lymphocytes in primary liver carcinoma. The authors took blood RNA from unsorted whole blood and also extracted germline DNA. Total RNA (around 500 ng) served as template for TCR beta cDNA synthesis primed by a constant-region primer. Employing slightly modified ARM-PCR, three nested multiplex PCR rounds were run, and these gave rise to the TCR beta libraries. Both of the initial two PCR rounds ran for about 11 cycles and employed TRBV1-TRBV30 forward primers alongside a C-beta reverse primer. TCRdb fed the multiplex PCR reads into MiXCR, producing one record per CDR3 protein. The profile shows about 180,000 distinct CDR3 sequences, about 60% of them singletons. The specimen was peripheral blood. The receptor set was obtained from a man aged 40-50 years with primary liver carcinoma and hepatitis B virus infection.

The chain links TRBV6-5 to TRBJ2-3; D might be TRBD2 (6 bases). The CDR3 has 15 residues. Germline lookup yields CDR1 MNHEY and CDR2 SVGAGI. Trimming pared 2 bases from V and 4 bases from J, leaving 13 bases between. The CDR3 sequence is CASSYHSGYADTQYF. The CDR3 coding sequence is TGTGCCAGCAGTTACCATAGCGGATACGCAGATACGCAGTATTTT.

The gene calls are TRBV29-1 and TRBJ2-7; tentatively, D is TRBD2 (6 bases). The V end lost 5 bases, the J end lost 1 base, and 12 bases lay between the germline ends. Germline V gene sequence: CDR1 SQVTM, CDR2 ANQGSEA. The CDR3 is 13 amino acids. CDR3 loop: CSVRIGTSYEQYF. CDR3 in DNA: TGCAGCGTTCGAATAGGGACTTCCTACGAGCAGTACTTC.

A single count supports this clonotype. The genes are TRBV4-1 and TRBJ2-7; 12 bases agree with TRBD2. V was clipped by 4 bases and J by 4 bases; unmatched bases: 5. The germline gives CDR1 MGHRA, CDR2 YSYEKL. The length of the CDR3 is 15 residues. The CDR3 here is CASSLGTSGCYEQYF. The CDR3 DNA reads TGCGCCAGCAGCCTAGGGACTAGCGGGTGTTACGAGCAGTACTTC.

Concerning this clonotype itself: One end of the junction varies from germline; a read error may be responsible. The rearrangement uses TRBV11-2 and TRBJ2-7, with unresolved D. The CDR3 consists of 14 residues. Germline V gene lookup returns CDR1 SGHAT and CDR2 FQNNGV. The CDR3 bases are TGTGTCAGCAGCTTTATCGAGGAGATAGGGGAGCAGTACTTC. Translation gives CVSSFIEEIGEQYF.

This clonotype was counted ten times or more. The CDR3 sequence is CASSRDRVFTGELFF. The CDR3 DNA reads as TGCGCCAGCAGTCGGGACAGGGTTTTCACCGGGGAGCTGTTTTTT. This chain links TRBV4-1 with TRBJ2-2; 9 nucleotides agree with TRBD1. Germline CDR1 reads MGHRA; CDR2 reads YSYEKL. Losses at the gene ends were 6 bases for V and 4 bases for J; bases not matched to a gene: 6. CDR3 length equals 15 residues.

The sample holds many counts of this clonotype. The V and J genes are TRBV6-1 and TRBJ2-4; D ambiguous. Germline-derived CDR1 and CDR2 are MNHNS and SASEGT. This CDR3 is built from 15 residues. V lost 1 base and J 0 bases, leaving 7 bases between the germline ends. The CDR3 region is CASSEGFLAKNIQYF. The DNA for the CDR3 is TGTGCCAGCAGTGAAGGCTTCCTAGCCAAAAACATTCAGTACTTC.

CDR3 DNA sequence: TGTGCCAGCAGTTACTCGGGTAACACAGATACGCAGTATTTT. Residues: CASSYSGNTDTQYF. The genes are TRBV6-5 and TRBJ2-3; D uncertain. Looked up from germline, CDR1 is MNHEY and CDR2 is SVGAGI. Trimming removed 0 bases at V and 2 bases at J, with 6 bases between. This CDR3 comprises 14 residues.

J is TRBJ1-2 and V is TRBV29-1, with D possibly TRBD1 on 6 matching bases. Germline V CDR1 and CDR2: SQVTM, ANQGSEA. V was cut by 6 bases and J by 7 bases, with 12 bases left in between. The CDR3 runs to 11 residues. For the CDR3, the DNA is TGCAGCGTCCGGACAGCGGGTGGCTACACCTTC. Its protein is CSVRTAGGYTF.

The CDR3 here is CASSLGGDNYGYTF. The CDR3 DNA reads as TGCGCCAGCAGCTTGGGAGGGGACAACTATGGCTACACCTTC. The J gene is TRBJ1-2, the V gene TRBV5-1; weak D call: TRBD1 (5 bases). Germline V lookup: CDR1 SGHRS, CDR2 YFSETQ. The CDR3 has 14 residues. Trimming removed 0 bases from V and 2 bases from J, with 8 bases in between.

Details on this clonotype: A much larger clone lies one base from this, so it may be a read error. This chain's CDR3 is CASSLALAVNTEAFF. Here the CDR3 DNA reads TGTGCCAGCAGTTTAGCTCTGGCGGTGAACACTGAAGCTTTCTTT. The chain couples TRBV12-3 or TRBV12-4 to TRBJ1-1; no reliable D call. The V end lost 0 bases, the J end lost 0 bases, and 8 bases lay between the germline ends. The CDR3 runs 15 residues.

The chain combines TRBV4-1 with TRBJ1-6, with TRBD1 identical over 7 bases. The CDR3 totals 15 residues. CDR1 is MGHRA and CDR2 is YSYEKL in the germline V gene. V dropped 5 bases and J dropped 8; count of bases not matched to a gene: 9. CDR3 protein: CASSFQTGFDSPLHF. CDR3 bases: TGCGCCAGCAGCTTTCAGACAGGGTTCGATTCACCCCTCCACTTT.

This clonotype was seen at least ten times. This rearrangement joins TRBV6-5 to TRBJ2-1; TRBD2 matches 10 bases. The CDR3 has 18 residues. Losses at the gene ends were 6 bases for V and 10 bases for J; bases not matched to a gene: 21. Looked up from germline, CDR1 is MNHEY and CDR2 is SVGAGI. The CDR3 nucleotides read TGTGCCAGCAGGCAGGGGAATCGGGTAGCGGGAGGACTTCGCGAGCAGTTCTTC. Its translation: CASRQGNRVAGGLREQFF.

Only a few counts were recorded for this clonotype. This chain connects TRBV12-3 or TRBV12-4 to TRBJ2-6; D is possibly TRBD2 (5 bases). Trimming removed 1 base from V and 2 bases from J, with 6 bases in between. The CDR3 is made up of 15 amino acids. CDR3 residues: CASSLVAPGANVLTF. The DNA of the CDR3 is TGTGCCAGCAGTTTAGTAGCGCCTGGGGCCAACGTCCTGACTTTC.

The chain is built from TRBV29-1 and TRBJ2-3; 7 bases match TRBD1. Trimming cost V 8 bases and J 5 bases; bases outside gene matches: 7. Germline V gives CDR1 SQVTM, CDR2 ANQGSEA. CDR3 length: 12 residues. The DNA for the CDR3 is TGCAGCCTGAGGGGGCAGGTAGATACGCAGTATTTT. Encoded protein: CSLRGQVDTQYF.

About this clonotype: A much larger clone differs by one base, so this may be a read error. The gene calls are TRBV12-5 and TRBJ2-2; D remains unclear. This CDR3 comprises 12 residues. The germline CDR1 and CDR2 sequences are LGHNT and FRNRAP. Trimming cost V 5 bases and J 7 bases, with 8 bases left between them. The CDR3 sequence is CASGARNGELFF. The CDR3 region has the DNA TGTGCTAGTGGTGCCCGGAACGGGGAGCTGTTTTTT.

V and J are TRBV12-3 or TRBV12-4 and TRBJ2-2; D possibly uses TRBD1 or TRBD2 (5 bases each). The length of the CDR3 is 15 residues. The V end lost 6 bases, the J end lost 3 bases, and 14 bases lay between the germline ends. This CDR3 is CASRNRRLDTGELFF. The CDR3 DNA sequence: TGTGCCAGCAGGAACAGGAGGCTAGACACCGGGGAGCTGTTTTTT.

This clonotype was counted a few times. V and J are TRBV6-1 and TRBJ2-3; D is perhaps TRBD1 (6 bases). In germline, CDR1 is MNHNS, CDR2 SASEGT. The CDR3 runs 14 residues. Trimming cost V 10 bases and J 3 bases, with 17 bases left between them. Here the CDR3 reads CATGRTGMTDTQYF. CDR3 DNA: TGTGCCACTGGCCGTACAGGGATGACAGATACGCAGTATTTT.

The sample holds one count of this clonotype. This chain joins TRBV6-1 and TRBJ2-2, with 9 bases identical to TRBD1. V shed 2 bases and J 6 bases; nucleotides not matched to a gene: 4. The germline V gene has CDR1 MNHNS and CDR2 SASEGT. The CDR3 length is 15 residues. CDR3 sequence: CASSEPGTGSGELFF. The CDR3 DNA reads TGTGCCAGCAGTGAACCGGGGACAGGGTCCGGGGAGCTGTTTTTT.